This T cell receptor (beta chain) was retrieved from a study of cytomegalovirus exposure and HLA in healthy donors. With 60 Vbeta and 13 Jbeta primers, the PCR was carried out. The table came from immunoSEQ multiplex PCR; TCRdb's copy has only in-frame clones and leaves some out. Its table records fewer than 85,000 clones. Trimming pared 8 bases from V and 5 bases from J, leaving 13 bases between. From germline, CDR1 is SGHDT and CDR2 YYEEEE. The CDR3 consists of 13 residues. The clonotype was recovered from a woman aged 40 to 49 in good health and CMV-seropositive. Sequencing input: PBMCs. V gene TRBV5-6 combines with J gene TRBJ2-2; a weak D match, TRBD1 (5 bases). The CDR3 region is CASRGRRTGELFF. CDR3 sequence (DNA): TGTGCCAGTAGGGGAAGGAGAACCGGGGAGCTGTTTTTT.